Reported below is one T cell receptor (beta chain). Antigen unknown. This sample is drawn from a study of T cell responses to AZD1222 COVID-19 vaccine. Study outcomes and limitations: No repertoire was sampled before or during the peak T cell response, only after it. At baseline, just 5 or 6 AZD1222 recipients tested seropositive.

The CDR3 sequence is 12 residues long. Germline loops: CDR1 SGHTA, CDR2 FQGNSA. V lost 3 bases and J 1 base, leaving 4 bases between the germline ends. Clones were sequenced by immunoSEQ multiplex PCR, and TCRdb holds only the in-frame ones, with some missing. The sample lists over 50,000 clones, roughly 80% occurring once. The sequencing here drew on peripheral blood, taken 28 days after the second AZD1222 dose. The rearrangement links TRBV7-2 to TRBJ2-7, with D unresolved. The receptor was derived from an adult who received the AZD1222 COVID-19 vaccine. CDR3 sequence: CASSLTSYEQYF. CDR3 nucleotides: TGTGCCAGCAGCTTGACTTCCTACGAGCAGTACTTC.